This TCR beta chain was obtained from a study of blood T cell repertoires in COVID-19. Study as a whole: In each case, the material was cDNA or gDNA derived from T cells, B-cell-depleted T cells, or PBMCs.

From germline, CDR1 is MNHNY and CDR2 SVGAGI (reference sequence). Trimming at V came to 7 bases and at J to 8 bases, leaving 12 bases not matched to a gene. The CDR3 runs 14 residues. The authors' processing: Reference gene primer amplification yielded estimated nucleated cell counts. Sequencing used immunoSEQ multiplex PCR; TCRdb keeps in-frame clones, though not all of them. For V, J and clone size, that table is used; D and trimming come from the DNA. The data show 200,000 to 300,000 clones, around four fifths seen once. J is TRBJ1-2 and V is TRBV6-6; 8 nucleotides match TRBD1. This receptor was identified in an older woman with active or convalescent COVID-19. The sequenced sample consisted of peripheral blood. In nucleotides, the CDR3 is TGTGCCAGCACCCCCCCAGGGGGCGCGAGGGGCTACACCTTC. This sequence encodes CASTPPGGARGYTF.